This entry features one T cell receptor (beta chain) sequence. Its matching antigen is unknown. This sample is drawn from a study of cytotoxic CD8 clonotypes in ibrutinib-treated CLL. Study background: Overall, some 24 responses were partial and 2 complete; following median roughly 70 months, about 15 patients stayed remitted and around twelve progressed. Overall study findings and caveats: Clonality showed a rise at ibrutinib response that reversed toward baseline at progression. Sample timing was unmatched between remission and later-progressing patients; lymph nodes unstudied. Rare overall, public clonotypes shrank or held steady under therapy.

The CDR3 is 13 residues long. CDR1 is SGHTS and CDR2 is YDEGEE in the germline V gene. The V and J ends lost 2 bases and 8 bases respectively, with 10 bases between them. Profiled with immunoSEQ multiplex PCR; TCRdb holds only in-frame clones, not every one. The repertoire holds over 250,000 clones, with around 77% as singletons. The rearrangement uses TRBV5-8 and TRBJ1-4, with D possibly matching TRBD1 (5 bases). Sequencing was performed on PBMCs, taken at disease progression, from a patient treated with ibrutinib. The receptor was isolated from a human donor with chronic lymphocytic leukemia. CDR3 bases: TGTGCCAGCAGCTTAAGGGGTAGGGAAAAACTGTTTTTT. Its translation: CASSLRGREKLFF.